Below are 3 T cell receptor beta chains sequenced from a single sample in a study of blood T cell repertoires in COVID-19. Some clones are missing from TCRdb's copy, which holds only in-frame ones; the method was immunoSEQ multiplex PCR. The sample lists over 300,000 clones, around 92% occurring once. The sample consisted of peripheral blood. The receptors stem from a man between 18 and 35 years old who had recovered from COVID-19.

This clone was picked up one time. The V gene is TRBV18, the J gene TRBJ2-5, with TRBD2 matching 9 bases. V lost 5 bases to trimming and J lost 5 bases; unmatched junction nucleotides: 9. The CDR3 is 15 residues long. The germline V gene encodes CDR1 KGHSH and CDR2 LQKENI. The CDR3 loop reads CASSGIAGERETQYF. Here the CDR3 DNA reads TGTGCCAGCTCAGGAATAGCGGGAGAGAGGGAGACCCAGTACTTC.

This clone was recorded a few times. Here the CDR3 reads CASSQGPQGRVQAFF. The CDR3, as DNA: TGTGCCAGCAGCCAGGGTCCCCAGGGTAGGGTTCAAGCTTTCTTT. This sequence joins TRBV3-1 (or the pseudogene TRBV3-2) and TRBJ1-1; TRBD1 is a possible D gene (5 bases). Germline V gene sequence: CDR1 LGHDT, CDR2 YNNKEL (reference sequence). The CDR3 is 15 amino acids. V lost 3 bases to trimming and J lost 9 bases, with 20 bases between them.

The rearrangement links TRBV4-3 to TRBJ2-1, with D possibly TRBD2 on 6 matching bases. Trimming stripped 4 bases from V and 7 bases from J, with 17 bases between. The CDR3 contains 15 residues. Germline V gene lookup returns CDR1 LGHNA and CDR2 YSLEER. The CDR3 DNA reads TGCGCCAGCAGCCCATTGGGACTTGCGGAAAATGAGCAGTTCTTC. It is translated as CASSPLGLAENEQFF.